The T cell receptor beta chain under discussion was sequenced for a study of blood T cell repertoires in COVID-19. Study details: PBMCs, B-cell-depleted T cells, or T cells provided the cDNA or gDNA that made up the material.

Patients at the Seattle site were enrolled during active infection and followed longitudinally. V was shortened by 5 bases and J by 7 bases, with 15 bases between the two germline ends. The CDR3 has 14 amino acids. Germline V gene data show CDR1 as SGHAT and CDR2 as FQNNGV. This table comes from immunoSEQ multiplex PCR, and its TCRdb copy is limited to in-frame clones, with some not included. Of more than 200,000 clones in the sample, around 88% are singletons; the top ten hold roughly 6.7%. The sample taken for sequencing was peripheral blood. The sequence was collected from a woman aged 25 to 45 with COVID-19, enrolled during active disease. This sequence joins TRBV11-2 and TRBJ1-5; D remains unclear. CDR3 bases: TGTGCCAGCAGCCAATTGGGAGCCGACCAGCCCCAGCATTTT. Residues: CASSQLGADQPQHF.